This T cell receptor beta chain comes out of a study of OX40 agonist ivuxolimab in advanced cancers. Across the whole study: The drug used for patients, ivuxolimab, was an agonistic anti-OX40 (CD134) antibody.

Broader study findings: The antigen specificity of the peripheral T cells (those that were expanded) was not determined. At 0.1 to 3.0 mg/kg and by week 6, clonal expansion occurred in CD4+ and CD8+ blood T cells.

Trimming stripped 6 bases from V and 5 bases from J, with 17 bases between. The CDR3 loop spans 14 amino acids. CDR1 and CDR2 (germline): MNHEY, SVGAGI. The table came from immunoSEQ multiplex PCR; TCRdb's copy has only in-frame clones and leaves some out. Here the sample spans about 60,000 clones, approximately 86% being singletons. Regarding this clone: Its target is not known.

The chain employs TRBV6-5 and TRBJ2-7; D is unresolved. The TCR was taken from an adult with an advanced solid tumor such as melanoma, head and neck, liver or kidney cancer. The source material was CD4+ or CD8+ T cells sorted from blood, sampled in a trial of the OX40 agonist ivuxolimab. The CDR3 DNA follows: TGTGCCAGCAGCTTCTCATCAGAGAAGGACGAGCAGTACTTC. Its protein is CASSFSSEKDEQYF.